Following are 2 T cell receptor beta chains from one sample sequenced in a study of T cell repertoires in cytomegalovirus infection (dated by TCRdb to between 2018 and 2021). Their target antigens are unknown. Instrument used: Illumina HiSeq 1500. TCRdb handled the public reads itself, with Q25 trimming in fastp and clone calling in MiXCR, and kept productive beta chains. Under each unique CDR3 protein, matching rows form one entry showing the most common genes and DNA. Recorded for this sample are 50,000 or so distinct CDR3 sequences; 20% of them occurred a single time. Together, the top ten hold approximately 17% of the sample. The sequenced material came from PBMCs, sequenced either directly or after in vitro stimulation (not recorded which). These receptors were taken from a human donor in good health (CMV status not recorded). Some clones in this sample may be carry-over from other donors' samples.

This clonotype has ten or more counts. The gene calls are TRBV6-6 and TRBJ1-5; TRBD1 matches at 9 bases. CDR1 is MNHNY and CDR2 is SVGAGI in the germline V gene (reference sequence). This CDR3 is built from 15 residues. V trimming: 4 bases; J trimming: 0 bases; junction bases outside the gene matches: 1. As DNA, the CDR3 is TGTGCCAGCAGTTGGACAGGGGATAGCAATCAGCCCCAGCATTTT. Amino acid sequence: CASSWTGDSNQPQHF.

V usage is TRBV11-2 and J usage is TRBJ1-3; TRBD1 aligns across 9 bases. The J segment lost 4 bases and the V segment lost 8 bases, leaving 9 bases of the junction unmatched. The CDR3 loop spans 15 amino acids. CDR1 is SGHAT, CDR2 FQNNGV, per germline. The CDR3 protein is CASRLWGQGGNTIYF. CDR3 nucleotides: TGTGCCAGCCGGCTATGGGGACAGGGAGGAAACACCATATATTTT.